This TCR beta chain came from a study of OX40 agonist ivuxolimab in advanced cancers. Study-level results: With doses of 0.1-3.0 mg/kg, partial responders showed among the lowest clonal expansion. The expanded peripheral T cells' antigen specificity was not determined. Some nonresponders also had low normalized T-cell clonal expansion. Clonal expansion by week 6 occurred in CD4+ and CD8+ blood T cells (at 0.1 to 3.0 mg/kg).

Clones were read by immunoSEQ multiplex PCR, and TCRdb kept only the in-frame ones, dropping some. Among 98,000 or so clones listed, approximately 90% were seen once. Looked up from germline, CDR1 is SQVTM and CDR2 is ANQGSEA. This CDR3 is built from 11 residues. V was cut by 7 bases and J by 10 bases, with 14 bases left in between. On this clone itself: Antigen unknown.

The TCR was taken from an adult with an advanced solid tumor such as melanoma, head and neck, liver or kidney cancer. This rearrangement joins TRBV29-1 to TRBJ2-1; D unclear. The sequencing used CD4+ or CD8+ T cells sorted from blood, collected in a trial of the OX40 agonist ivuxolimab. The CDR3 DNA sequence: TGCAGCGCCGTCGGACCAGGAGAGCAGTTCTTC. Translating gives CSAVGPGEQFF.